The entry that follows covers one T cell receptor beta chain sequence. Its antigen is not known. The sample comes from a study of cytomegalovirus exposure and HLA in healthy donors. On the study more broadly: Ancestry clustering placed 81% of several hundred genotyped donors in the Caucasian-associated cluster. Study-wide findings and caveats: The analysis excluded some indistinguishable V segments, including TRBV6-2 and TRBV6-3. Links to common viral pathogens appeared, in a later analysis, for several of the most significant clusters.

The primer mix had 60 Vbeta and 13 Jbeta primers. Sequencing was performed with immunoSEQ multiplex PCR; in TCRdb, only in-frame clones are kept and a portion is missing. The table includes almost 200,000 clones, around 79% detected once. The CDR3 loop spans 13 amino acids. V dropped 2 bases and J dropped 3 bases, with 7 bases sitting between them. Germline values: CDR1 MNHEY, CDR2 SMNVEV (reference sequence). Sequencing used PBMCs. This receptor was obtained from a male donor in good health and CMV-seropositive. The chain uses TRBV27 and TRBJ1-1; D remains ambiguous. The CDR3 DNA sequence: TGTGCCAGCAGTTTACGGGAGGACACTGAAGCTTTCTTT. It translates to CASSLREDTEAFF.